This T cell receptor beta chain is drawn from a study of cytomegalovirus exposure and HLA in healthy donors. Across the whole study: There were roughly 110 million unique TCR beta sequences, drawn from approximately 190 million T cells, in an earlier analysis.

Study results and limitations: In a later analysis, at a false discovery rate of 0.05, about 17,000 TCR beta sequences matched HLA alleles. Sequencing probably produced one cluster of sequence variants that were highly shared. In a later analysis, across HLA loci, associated TCR counts were highest for DRB1, lowest for HLA-C.

The study ran its PCR with 60 Vbeta and 13 Jbeta primers. Profiling relied on immunoSEQ multiplex PCR, and the TCRdb table lists in-frame clones only, not all of them. Counted here are tens of thousands of clones, roughly 90% occurring once; the ten biggest clones make up approximately 2.4%. Looked up from germline, CDR1 is SGHRS and CDR2 is YFSETQ. The CDR3 spans 15 residues. Concerning this clone itself: Its antigen is as yet unknown.

Sequencing input: PBMCs. The source of this sequence is a woman younger than 35 in good health and CMV-seronegative. The chain has TRBV5-1 and TRBJ2-5; maybe TRBD1 (5 bases). The DNA end favors TRBJ2-7, so the J call may be wrong. The CDR3 sequence: CASSSLQGTSYEQYF. The CDR3, as DNA: TGCGCCAGCAGCTCACTCCAGGGTACATCCTACGAGCAGTACTTC.